This TCR beta chain was sequenced in a study of CD8 T cells in ankylosing spondylitis. Study results and caveats: One TCR beta motif, made up of several highly homologous variants, appeared characteristic of ankylosing spondylitis blood. Reactive arthritis synovial fluid and blood previously showed some of these motif variants. Disease-linked clones proved CD8+ and comparatively uncommon in peripheral blood.

This clonotype was observed a handful of times. Its specificity is not known. Each CDR3 protein is one row after TCRdb ran MiXCR on the 5' RACE reads. The sample shows 310,000 or so distinct CDR3 sequences, over 15% of them seen only once. With 0 bases removed from V and 2 bases from J, the gap between germline ends came to 8 bases. CDR1 and CDR2 from the germline V gene are DFQATT and SNEGSKA (reference sequence). The CDR3 consists of 14 residues. The J gene is TRBJ1-5, the V gene TRBV20-1, with D unresolved. The clonotype was recovered from a male donor with ankylosing spondylitis or in good health (not recorded which). The sample consisted of blood, either unsorted or a sorted T cell fraction (not recorded which). For the CDR3, the DNA is TGCAGTGCTAGAGATATCCCCGGCAATCAGCCCCAGCATTTT. It encodes CSARDIPGNQPQHF.